These 5 T cell receptor beta chains originate from one sample sequenced in a study of T cells in Graves' hyperthyroidism and ophthalmopathy. Amplified TCR beta CDR3 regions came from RNA transcripts. Researchers ran a first-round RT-PCR on the TCR CDR3 using the HTBI primer set. TCRdb recomputed calls from the multiplex PCR reads with MiXCR, one row per CDR3 protein. Of about 640,000 distinct CDR3 sequences in the sample, under 25% were seen once. The sample was blood. These receptors all come from a young man with Graves' ophthalmopathy.

The chain is built from TRBV28 and TRBJ1-6, with D unclear. The CDR3 runs to 13 residues. Germline CDR1 MDHEN, CDR2 SYDVKM. V dropped 6 bases and J dropped 7 bases, with 10 bases sitting between them. The CDR3 region is CASSPSVNSPLHF. Written as DNA, the CDR3 is TGTGCCAGCAGCCCAAGTGTAAATTCACCCCTCCACTTT. Full variable domain (rest looked up from reference TRBV28 and TRBJ1-6): DVKVTQSSRYLVKRTGEKVFLECVQDMDHENMFWYRQDPGLGLRLIYFSYDVKMKEKGDIPEGYSVSREKKERFSLILESASTNQTSMYLCASSPSVNSPLHFGNGTRLTVT.

This clonotype was seen more than once but under ten times. V and J are TRBV4-1 and TRBJ2-7, with 10 bases matching TRBD1. This CDR3 has 16 residues. Germline assignment: CDR1 MGHRA and CDR2 YSYEKL. Trimming cost V 0 bases and J 6 bases; bases outside gene matches: 8. The CDR3 here is CASSQDDETGGREQYF. The CDR3 region has the DNA TGCGCCAGCAGCCAAGATGATGAGACAGGGGGCCGCGAGCAGTACTTC.

This chain uses TRBV6-2 or TRBV6-3 with TRBJ1-5, with D uncertain. V lost 2 bases and J 4 bases, leaving 12 bases between the germline ends. The germline V gene encodes CDR1 MNHEY and CDR2 SVGEGT. The CDR3 sequence is 15 residues long. CDR3 residues: CASSYGPQGNQPQHF. The CDR3 DNA follows: TGTGCCAGCAGTTACGGACCTCAAGGAAATCAGCCCCAGCATTTT.

This rearrangement joins TRBV5-5 to TRBJ2-2; 11 nucleotides match TRBD2. V shed 4 bases, J shed 1 base, and the junction held 6 bases outside the gene matches. This CDR3 has 17 amino acids. CDR1 is SGHKS, CDR2 YYEKEE, per germline (reference sequence). CDR3 sequence reads: CASSLLAGAQNTGELFF. CDR3 bases: TGTGCCAGCAGCCTACTAGCGGGAGCCCAGAACACCGGGGAGCTGTTTTTT.

This clonotype was counted ten times or more. The chain joins TRBV27 to TRBJ2-7; perhaps TRBD2 as D (7 bases). The CDR3 is 14 residues long. V was pared by 8 bases and J by 2 bases, with 16 bases between. Germline loops: CDR1 MNHEY, CDR2 SMNVEV (reference sequence). The CDR3 sequence: CASAAGEGPYEQYF. CDR3 coding DNA: TGTGCCAGCGCGGCAGGGGAGGGTCCCTACGAGCAGTACTTC.